The clone carrying this T cell receptor (beta chain) was seen only once. No antigen is known for it. This sample was taken from a study of OX40 agonist ivuxolimab in advanced cancers. Study as a whole: A history of anti-PD-1, anti-PD-L1 or anti-CTLA-4 therapy was acceptable, and 40% to 45% had some. Partial responses were achieved by three patients, one with hepatocellular carcinoma and two with cutaneous melanoma. Study-wide points: At 0.1 to 3.0 mg/kg, clonal expansion of CD4+ and CD8+ blood T cells had occurred by week 6. Relative to CD4+, CD8+ T cells held more expanded clones on average.

Repertoires were generated with immunoSEQ multiplex PCR, while TCRdb's copy carries only in-frame clones and drops some. The sample carries around 18,000 clones, 70% to 90% recorded once. The material was CD4+ or CD8+ T cells sorted from blood, obtained in a trial of the OX40 agonist ivuxolimab. The clonotype originates from an adult with an advanced solid tumor such as melanoma, head and neck, liver or kidney cancer.

CDR3 in amino acids: CASSLRGRDQPQHF. DNA for the CDR3: TGTGCCAGCAGCTTGCGGGGGCGCGATCAGCCCCAGCATTTT. The chain is built from TRBV5-2 and TRBJ1-5. TRBV5-2 is listed as a pseudogene. This CDR3 is 14 amino acids long.